This T cell receptor (beta chain) was captured by sequencing in a study of shared clonotypes between healthy human individuals. Details on this clone: Its antigen remains unknown.

Deep level was the assay's run setting. Only in-frame clones appear in the TCRdb table, and some are missing; sequencing was by immunoSEQ multiplex PCR. The data show 1,400,000 or so clones, with 98% to 99% seen just once and approximately 0.38% held by the top ten. Overall study findings and caveats: Approximately 5.4% of naive CD4 clonotypes were common to a few donors. Richness estimates generally favored naive over memory subsets.

Germline CDR1 MNHEY, CDR2 SVGAGI. V lost 0 bases and J lost 8, with 16 bases in between. There are 16 residues in the CDR3. The clonotype originates from a man aged 30-40 years in good health. The sequencing sample was made of naive CD4+ T cells sorted from blood. Subset denoted: CD45RA+ positively selected. V is TRBV6-5 and J is TRBJ1-4; D is perhaps TRBD1 (6 bases). The CDR3 spells CASSYSLGGPREKLFF. The CDR3 bases are TGTGCCAGCAGTTACTCGTTGGGGGGCCCTCGGGAAAAACTGTTTTTT.